Listed below are T cell receptor beta chains from one sample, sequenced in a study of T cells in Graves' hyperthyroidism and ophthalmopathy. TCRdb called the multiplex PCR reads again in MiXCR, with one record for every CDR3 protein. Of 400,000 to 500,000 distinct CDR3 sequences listed, around 15% are singletons. The specimen sequenced was blood. Receptors originate from a woman aged 18-30 years with Graves' hyperthyroidism. CDR3s include the opening cysteine and the closing phenylalanine or tryptophan. The order of the fields is D gene, V gene, J gene, clone size, CDR3 protein, CDR3 DNA. The D gene is left open where the match is weak. Clone size appears in some rows only: once, few, many, or a class for an expanded clone.

D gene: .
V gene: TRBV24-1
J gene: TRBJ1-2
clone size: many
CDR3 protein: CATLEDYGYTF
CDR3 DNA: TGTGCCACCCTAGAGGACTATGGCTACACCTTC

D gene: TRBD2
V gene: TRBV19
J gene: TRBJ2-3
clone size: .
CDR3 protein: CASTSGRGIADTQYF
CDR3 DNA: TGTGCCAGTACGAGCGGGAGGGGGATAGCAGATACGCAGTATTTT

D gene: .
V gene: TRBV7-2
J gene: TRBJ2-1
clone size: .
CDR3 protein: CASSLGPGDNEQFF
CDR3 DNA: TGTGCCAGCAGCTTAGGTCCTGGAGACAATGAGCAGTTCTTC

D gene: .
V gene: TRBV24-1
J gene: TRBJ2-2
clone size: many
CDR3 protein: CATSDPGPTGELFF
CDR3 DNA: TGTGCCACCAGTGATCCCGGGCCCACCGGGGAGCTGTTTTTT

D gene: .
V gene: TRBV12-3/TRBV12-4
J gene: TRBJ2-7
clone size: many
CDR3 protein: CASSLPVSEQYF
CDR3 DNA: TGTGCCAGCAGTTTACCAGTTAGCGAGCAGTACTTC

D gene: .
V gene: TRBV12-3/TRBV12-4
J gene: TRBJ2-5
clone size: many
CDR3 protein: CASSLVGGATQETQYF
CDR3 DNA: TGTGCCAGCAGTTTAGTTGGTGGGGCGACCCAAGAGACCCAGTACTTC

D gene: .
V gene: TRBV6-5
J gene: TRBJ1-2
clone size: many
CDR3 protein: CASSYSRLGGGYTF
CDR3 DNA: TGTGCCAGCAGTTACTCGAGGTTGGGGGGAGGCTACACCTTC

D gene: TRBD1
V gene: TRBV6-1
J gene: TRBJ1-1
clone size: many
CDR3 protein: CASSSGQGITEAFF
CDR3 DNA: TGTGCCAGCAGTTCAGGACAGGGTATCACTGAAGCTTTCTTT

D gene: .
V gene: TRBV6-1
J gene: TRBJ1-1
clone size: many
CDR3 protein: CASSSPRRGADNTEAFF
CDR3 DNA: TGTGCCAGCAGTTCCCCCCGACGGGGGGCAGATAACACTGAAGCTTTCTTT

D gene: .
V gene: TRBV6-2/TRBV6-3
J gene: TRBJ2-5
clone size: many
CDR3 protein: CASSYSSRKTQYF
CDR3 DNA: TGTGCCAGCAGTTACTCGTCCAGAAAGACCCAGTACTTC

D gene: TRBD2
V gene: TRBV11-3
J gene: TRBJ2-3
clone size: few
CDR3 protein: CASSNPLAGNTDTQYF
CDR3 DNA: TGTGCCAGCAGCAACCCACTAGCGGGGAACACAGATACGCAGTATTTT

D gene: TRBD1
V gene: TRBV3-1
J gene: TRBJ1-1
clone size: many
CDR3 protein: CASSVQGANTEAFF
CDR3 DNA: TGTGCCAGCAGCGTACAGGGGGCTAACACTGAAGCTTTCTTT

D gene: .
V gene: TRBV7-9
J gene: TRBJ1-3
clone size: many
CDR3 protein: CASSLTVDSGNTIYF
CDR3 DNA: TGTGCCAGCAGCTTGACAGTTGACTCTGGAAACACCATATATTTT

D gene: .
V gene: TRBV6-1
J gene: TRBJ1-2
clone size: many
CDR3 protein: CASSPPGLPLYGYTF
CDR3 DNA: TGTGCCAGCAGTCCCCCGGGACTACCTCTCTATGGCTACACCTTC

D gene: TRBD1
V gene: TRBV4-1
J gene: TRBJ2-7
clone size: few
CDR3 protein: CASSRGTRTGNGEQYF
CDR3 DNA: TGCGCCAGCAGCCGGGGGACGCGGACAGGGAATGGCGAGCAGTACTTC

D gene: .
V gene: TRBV29-1
J gene: TRBJ1-5
clone size: .
CDR3 protein: CSVLDTRGSNQPQHF
CDR3 DNA: TGCAGCGTTCTGGACACTCGAGGGAGCAATCAGCCCCAGCATTTT

D gene: TRBD1
V gene: TRBV30
J gene: TRBJ1-1
clone size: many
CDR3 protein: CAWTRGRSTEAFF
CDR3 DNA: TGTGCCTGGACCAGGGGGCGGTCCACTGAAGCTTTCTTT

D gene: .
V gene: TRBV12-3/TRBV12-4
J gene: TRBJ2-7
clone size: many
CDR3 protein: CASSSDSSYEQYF
CDR3 DNA: TGTGCCAGCAGTTCGGACAGCTCCTACGAGCAGTACTTC

D gene: TRBD1
V gene: TRBV12-3/TRBV12-4
J gene: TRBJ1-5
clone size: .
CDR3 protein: CASSPDYRGRAQHF
CDR3 DNA: TGTGCCAGCAGTCCGGACTACAGGGGCCGGGCCCAGCATTTT

D gene: .
V gene: TRBV7-2
J gene: TRBJ2-1
clone size: many
CDR3 protein: CASSLGAGFYNEQFF
CDR3 DNA: TGTGCCAGCAGCTTAGGGGCAGGGTTTTACAATGAGCAGTTCTTC

D gene: TRBD1
V gene: TRBV19
J gene: TRBJ1-2
clone size: few
CDR3 protein: CASSAGTGYYGYTF
CDR3 DNA: TGTGCCAGTAGTGCCGGGACAGGGTACTATGGCTACACCTTC

D gene: .
V gene: TRBV20-1
J gene: TRBJ1-5
clone size: many
CDR3 protein: CSASETNQPQHF
CDR3 DNA: TGCAGTGCTTCAGAAACCAATCAGCCCCAGCATTTT

D gene: .
V gene: TRBV27
J gene: TRBJ1-1
clone size: many
CDR3 protein: CASFYRPGYTEAFF
CDR3 DNA: TGTGCCAGCTTTTACCGTCCAGGGTACACTGAAGCTTTCTTT

D gene: TRBD2
V gene: TRBV19
J gene: TRBJ2-7
clone size: few
CDR3 protein: CASSNSGRHEQYF
CDR3 DNA: TGTGCCAGTAGTAACAGCGGGAGGCACGAGCAGTACTTC

D gene: .
V gene: TRBV15
J gene: TRBJ1-1
clone size: many
CDR3 protein: CATSSGGGKEAFF
CDR3 DNA: TGTGCCACCAGCAGTGGGGGGGGTAAAGAAGCTTTCTTT

D gene: TRBD1
V gene: TRBV3-1
J gene: TRBJ1-5
clone size: few
CDR3 protein: CASSPDRGVRQPQHF
CDR3 DNA: TGTGCCAGCAGCCCTGACAGGGGAGTTCGGCAGCCCCAGCATTTT

D gene: .
V gene: TRBV28
J gene: TRBJ2-2
clone size: many
CDR3 protein: CASSYGLTGELFF
CDR3 DNA: TGTGCCAGCAGTTACGGACTCACCGGGGAGCTGTTTTTT

D gene: .
V gene: TRBV13
J gene: TRBJ2-7
clone size: .
CDR3 protein: CASSSFYRFRSSYEQYF
CDR3 DNA: TGTGCCAGCAGCTCCTTCTACAGGTTTAGGAGCTCCTACGAGCAGTACTTC

D gene: TRBD1
V gene: TRBV7-9
J gene: TRBJ2-7
clone size: .
CDR3 protein: CASSRRGPNYEQYF
CDR3 DNA: TGTGCCAGCAGCAGAAGGGGGCCTAACTACGAGCAGTACTTC

D gene: .
V gene: TRBV5-1
J gene: TRBJ1-4
clone size: many
CDR3 protein: CASSSSDGPGEKLFF
CDR3 DNA: TGCGCCAGCAGCTCCTCGGACGGCCCGGGGGAAAAACTGTTTTTT

D gene: TRBD2
V gene: TRBV12-3/TRBV12-4
J gene: TRBJ2-5
clone size: .
CDR3 protein: CASSLVPGLAGGTHETQYF
CDR3 DNA: TGTGCCAGCAGTTTAGTTCCGGGACTAGCGGGAGGTACGCACGAGACCCAGTACTTC

D gene: TRBD1
V gene: TRBV6-2/TRBV6-3
J gene: TRBJ2-2
clone size: many
CDR3 protein: CASRQGGNTGELFF
CDR3 DNA: TGTGCCAGCAGACAGGGGGGGAACACCGGGGAGCTGTTTTTT

D gene: .
V gene: TRBV10-3
J gene: TRBJ2-3
clone size: .
CDR3 protein: CAISESAESHTDTQYF
CDR3 DNA: TGTGCCATCAGTGAGTCGGCTGAGAGCCACACAGATACGCAGTATTTT

D gene: .
V gene: TRBV27
J gene: TRBJ2-2
clone size: many
CDR3 protein: CASSLWQGNNTGELFF
CDR3 DNA: TGTGCCAGCAGTTTATGGCAGGGAAACAACACCGGGGAGCTGTTTTTT

D gene: .
V gene: TRBV19
J gene: TRBJ2-7
clone size: .
CDR3 protein: CASSIGTYYEQYF
CDR3 DNA: TGTGCCAGTAGTATCGGGACTTATTACGAGCAGTACTTC

D gene: .
V gene: TRBV5-4
J gene: TRBJ2-5
clone size: .
CDR3 protein: CASSTNQETQYF
CDR3 DNA: TGTGCCAGCAGCACGAATCAAGAGACCCAGTACTTC

D gene: TRBD2
V gene: TRBV5-1
J gene: TRBJ2-7
clone size: few
CDR3 protein: CASSLGAGVEEQYF
CDR3 DNA: TGCGCCAGCAGCTTGGGGGCGGGAGTGGAGGAGCAGTACTTC

D gene: TRBD1
V gene: TRBV29-1
J gene: TRBJ1-1
clone size: few
CDR3 protein: CSVAAGGNTEAFF
CDR3 DNA: TGCAGCGTTGCGGCAGGGGGGAACACTGAAGCTTTCTTT

D gene: .
V gene: TRBV7-3
J gene: TRBJ2-6
clone size: .
CDR3 protein: CASSYGAGYGANVLTF
CDR3 DNA: TGTGCCAGCAGCTATGGGGCGGGGTATGGGGCCAACGTCCTGACTTTC

D gene: .
V gene: TRBV12-3/TRBV12-4
J gene: TRBJ2-5
clone size: many
CDR3 protein: CASSTGSDYETQYF
CDR3 DNA: TGTGCCAGCAGCACTGGTAGCGATTATGAGACCCAGTACTTC

D gene: TRBD1
V gene: TRBV6-1
J gene: TRBJ1-4
clone size: many
CDR3 protein: CASSARDSPNEKLFF
CDR3 DNA: TGTGCCAGCAGTGCCCGGGACAGCCCCAATGAAAAACTGTTTTTT

D gene: TRBD1
V gene: TRBV28
J gene: TRBJ1-2
clone size: many
CDR3 protein: CASSSTGDPTNYGYTF
CDR3 DNA: TGTGCCAGCAGTTCGACAGGGGACCCCACTAACTATGGCTACACCTTC

D gene: .
V gene: TRBV4-1
J gene: TRBJ1-2
clone size: few
CDR3 protein: CASSQALGRGLGYTF
CDR3 DNA: TGCGCCAGCAGCCAAGCCCTGGGCAGGGGATTGGGCTACACCTTC

D gene: TRBD2
V gene: TRBV9
J gene: TRBJ2-1
clone size: few
CDR3 protein: CASSVDPAGGPGGANEQFF
CDR3 DNA: TGTGCCAGCAGCGTAGATCCAGCGGGAGGTCCCGGTGGGGCCAATGAGCAGTTCTTC

D gene: TRBD1
V gene: TRBV11-2
J gene: TRBJ2-6
clone size: many
CDR3 protein: CASSPRDRGNSGANVLTF
CDR3 DNA: TGTGCCAGCAGCCCCCGGGACAGGGGGAACTCTGGGGCCAACGTCCTGACTTTC

D gene: TRBD2
V gene: TRBV7-3
J gene: TRBJ2-1
clone size: many
CDR3 protein: CASSLAGLAGGVNEQFF
CDR3 DNA: TGTGCCAGCAGCTTAGCAGGACTAGCGGGAGGGGTCAATGAGCAGTTCTTC

D gene: .
V gene: TRBV6-5
J gene: TRBJ1-3
clone size: many
CDR3 protein: CASSYSIIKGAVSGNTIYF
CDR3 DNA: TGTGCCAGCAGTTACTCGATTATTAAAGGGGCAGTCTCTGGAAACACCATATATTTT

D gene: TRBD2
V gene: TRBV20-1
J gene: TRBJ2-7
clone size: many
CDR3 protein: CSAKTSGSSYEQYF
CDR3 DNA: TGCAGTGCCAAGACTAGCGGGAGCTCCTACGAGCAGTACTTC

D gene: TRBD1
V gene: TRBV27
J gene: TRBJ1-2
clone size: .
CDR3 protein: CASRRQGNGYTF
CDR3 DNA: TGTGCCAGCAGGCGACAGGGGAATGGCTACACCTTC

D gene: .
V gene: TRBV12-5
J gene: TRBJ1-1
clone size: many
CDR3 protein: CASGYGGTEAFF
CDR3 DNA: TGTGCTAGTGGTTATGGGGGCACTGAAGCTTTCTTT

D gene: .
V gene: TRBV4-1
J gene: TRBJ1-2
clone size: few
CDR3 protein: CASSQDLGERDGYTF
CDR3 DNA: TGCGCCAGCAGCCAAGATTTGGGGGAACGAGATGGCTACACCTTC

D gene: TRBD2
V gene: TRBV7-9
J gene: TRBJ2-1
clone size: many
CDR3 protein: CASSLTSGSEGNEQFF
CDR3 DNA: TGTGCCAGCAGCTTGACTAGCGGCAGCGAGGGGAATGAGCAGTTCTTC

D gene: .
V gene: TRBV3-1
J gene: TRBJ1-1
clone size: few
CDR3 protein: CASSPSGTITEAFF
CDR3 DNA: TGTGCCAGCAGCCCCTCCGGGACAATCACTGAAGCTTTCTTT

D gene: .
V gene: TRBV7-3
J gene: TRBJ1-1
clone size: few
CDR3 protein: CASSLTSAPVEAFF
CDR3 DNA: TGTGCCAGCAGCTTAACGTCGGCCCCGGTTGAAGCTTTCTTT

D gene: .
V gene: TRBV12-3/TRBV12-4
J gene: TRBJ2-2
clone size: many
CDR3 protein: CASSLPGKSNTGELFF
CDR3 DNA: TGTGCCAGCAGCCTCCCGGGAAAGTCAAACACCGGGGAGCTGTTTTTT